The entry that follows covers one T cell receptor (beta chain) sequence. The CDR3 is 14 residues long. With 4 bases removed from V and 9 bases from J, the gap between germline ends came to 16 bases. Germline CDR1 reads SNHLY; CDR2 reads FYNNEI. These data belong to a study of T cells in Graves' hyperthyroidism and ophthalmopathy. TCR beta CDR3 region amplification was performed from RNA transcripts. The HTBI set primed first-round TCR CDR3 RT-PCR. TCRdb reprocessed the multiplex PCR reads via MiXCR and lists one record per CDR3 protein. The sample contains fewer than 350,000 distinct CDR3 sequences, around 18% of which appear only once.

Sequenced material: blood. This TCR was recovered from a woman between 40 and 50 years old with Graves' ophthalmopathy. V gene TRBV2 combines with J gene TRBJ1-3; perhaps TRBD1 as D (6 bases). As DNA, the CDR3 is TGTGCCAGCAGTGGGACAGCCTCCCGGGGCACCATATATTTT. Its translation is CASSGTASRGTIYF.